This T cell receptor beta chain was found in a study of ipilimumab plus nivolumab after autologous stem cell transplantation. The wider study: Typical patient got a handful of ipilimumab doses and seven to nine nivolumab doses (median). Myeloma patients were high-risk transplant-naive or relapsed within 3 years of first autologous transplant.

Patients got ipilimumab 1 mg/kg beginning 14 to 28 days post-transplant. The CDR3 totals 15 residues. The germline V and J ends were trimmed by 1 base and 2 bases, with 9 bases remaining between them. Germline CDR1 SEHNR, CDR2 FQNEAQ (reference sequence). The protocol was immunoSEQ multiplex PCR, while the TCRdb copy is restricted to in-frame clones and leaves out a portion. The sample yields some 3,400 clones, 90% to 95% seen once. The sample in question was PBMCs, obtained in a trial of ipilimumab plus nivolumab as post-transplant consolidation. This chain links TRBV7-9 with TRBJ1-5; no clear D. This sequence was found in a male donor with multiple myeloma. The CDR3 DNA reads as TGTGCCAGCAGCTTAGGAGGCCCCGGCAATCAGCCCCAGCATTTT. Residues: CASSLGGPGNQPQHF.